These 3 T cell receptor beta chains came from one sample sequenced in a study of metastatic and nonmetastatic thyroid tumors. Via MiXCR, TCRdb re-called the PCR reads. The sample consists of 12,000 or so clones, around 30% of them appearing once. Each patient went into thyroid surgery without having received any treatment. The material sequenced was adjacent normal tissue. These receptors were taken from a male donor with papillary thyroid cancer or a benign thyroid nodule (not recorded which). Some clones in this sample may be carry-over from other donors' samples.

The J gene is TRBJ2-1, the V gene TRBV13; 10 bases are a match to TRBD2. Germline lookup yields CDR1 PRHDT and CDR2 FYEKMQ (reference sequence). The CDR3 is 17 residues long. With V trimmed by 0 bases and J by 10 bases, 12 bases remained unmatched. The CDR3 DNA reads TGTGCCAGCAGCTTAGGCCTACTAGCGGGGCCAACTCACGAGCAGTTCTTC. Translation: CASSLGLLAGPTHEQFF.

The chain is built from TRBV27 and TRBJ2-3; 8 bases align to TRBD2. The V and J ends lost 5 bases and 5 bases, in that order; junction bases with no gene match: 12. This CDR3 has 16 residues. The V gene's germline CDR1 is MNHEY and CDR2 SMNVEV (reference sequence). The CDR3 DNA follows: TGTGCCAGCAGTCCGCGGGACCCGGGAGGGGGAGATACGCAGTATTTT. It encodes CASSPRDPGGGDTQYF.

J is TRBJ2-3 and V is TRBV5-1; 11 bases match TRBD2. The CDR3 consists of 17 residues. Germline-derived CDR1 and CDR2 are SGHRS and YFSETQ. V shed 4 bases and J 6 bases; nucleotides not matched to a gene: 13. CDR3 DNA sequence: TGCGCCAGCAGCCCAAATAGCGGGAGGGTGGTTGTGGATACGCAGTATTTT. This codes for CASSPNSGRVVVDTQYF.